Described below is a single T cell receptor beta chain sequence and its context. The germline CDR1 and CDR2 sequences are MRHNA and SNTAGT. CDR3 length equals 14 residues. Trimming cost V 4 bases and J 3 bases, with 9 bases left between them. The sample originates from a study of T cell changes during pregnancy in multiple sclerosis. Using immunoSEQ multiplex PCR, the repertoire was profiled, and TCRdb retains in-frame clones only, with some absent. The sample records tens of thousands of clones, more than 85% being singletons. The chain carries TRBV6-4 and TRBJ2-2; D is undetermined. The origin of this receptor is a female donor with multiple sclerosis, enrolled in a pregnancy study. The sequences come from CD8+ T cells from peripheral blood mononuclear cells, collected before pregnancy. Here the CDR3 DNA reads TGTGCCAGCAGTGCCGCTAGTGACACCGGGGAGCTGTTTTTT. Residues: CASSAASDTGELFF.